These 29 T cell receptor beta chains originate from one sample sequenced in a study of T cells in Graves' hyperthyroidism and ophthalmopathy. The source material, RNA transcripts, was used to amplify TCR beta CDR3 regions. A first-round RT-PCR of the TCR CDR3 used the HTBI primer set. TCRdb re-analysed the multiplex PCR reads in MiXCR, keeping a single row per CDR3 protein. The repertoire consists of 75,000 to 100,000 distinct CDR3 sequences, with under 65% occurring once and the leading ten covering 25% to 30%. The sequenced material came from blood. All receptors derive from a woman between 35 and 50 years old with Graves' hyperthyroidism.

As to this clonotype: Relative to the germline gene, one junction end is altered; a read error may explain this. The CDR3, as DNA: TGTGCTAGCAGCTTGGACAGGGTTGGCTACACCTTC. Translating it yields CASSLDRVGYTF. J is TRBJ1-2 and V is TRBV7-9, with TRBD1 identical over 8 bases. There are 12 residues in the CDR3. From germline, CDR1 is SEHNR and CDR2 FQNEAQ (reference sequence).

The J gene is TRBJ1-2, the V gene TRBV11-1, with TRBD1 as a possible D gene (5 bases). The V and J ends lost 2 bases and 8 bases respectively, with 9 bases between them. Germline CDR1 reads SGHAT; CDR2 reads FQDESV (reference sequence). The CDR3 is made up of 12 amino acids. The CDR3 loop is CASSLRGGGYTF. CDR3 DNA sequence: TGTGCCAGCAGCTTAAGGGGAGGCGGCTACACCTTC.

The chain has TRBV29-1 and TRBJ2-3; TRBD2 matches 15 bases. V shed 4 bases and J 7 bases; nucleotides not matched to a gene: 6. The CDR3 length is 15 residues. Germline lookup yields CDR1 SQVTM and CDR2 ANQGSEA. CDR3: CSVVTGTSGRYTQYF. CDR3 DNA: TGCAGCGTTGTTACCGGGACTAGCGGGAGGTATACGCAGTATTTT.

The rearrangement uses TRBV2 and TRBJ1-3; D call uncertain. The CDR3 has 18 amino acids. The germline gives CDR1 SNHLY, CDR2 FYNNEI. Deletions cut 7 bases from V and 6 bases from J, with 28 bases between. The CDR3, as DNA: TGTGCCAGCATCAGAAGAGACACGGGGAACGGTGGCTTAAACACCATATATTTT. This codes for CASIRRDTGNGGLNTIYF.

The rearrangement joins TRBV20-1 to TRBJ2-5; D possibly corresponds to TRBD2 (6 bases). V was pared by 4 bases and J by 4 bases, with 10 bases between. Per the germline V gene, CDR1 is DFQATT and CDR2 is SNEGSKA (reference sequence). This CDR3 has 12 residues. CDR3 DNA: TGCAGTGCTATTGCCGGGGGAGAGACCCAGTACTTC. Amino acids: CSAIAGGETQYF.

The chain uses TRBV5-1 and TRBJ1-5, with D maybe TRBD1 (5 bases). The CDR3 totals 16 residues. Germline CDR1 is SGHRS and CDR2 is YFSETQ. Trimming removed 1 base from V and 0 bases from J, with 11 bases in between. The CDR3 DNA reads TGCGCCAGCAGCTTGTCACCAGGGAATAGCAATCAGCCCCAGCATTTT. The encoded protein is CASSLSPGNSNQPQHF.

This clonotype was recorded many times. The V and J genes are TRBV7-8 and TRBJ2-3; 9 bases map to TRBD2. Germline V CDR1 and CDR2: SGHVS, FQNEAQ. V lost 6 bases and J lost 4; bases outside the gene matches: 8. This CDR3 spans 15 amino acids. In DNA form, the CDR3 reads TGTGCCAGCAGTCTTAGCGGGAGTGGTGCAGATACGCAGTATTTT. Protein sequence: CASSLSGSGADTQYF. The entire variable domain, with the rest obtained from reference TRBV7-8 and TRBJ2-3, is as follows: GAGVSQSPRYKVAKRGQDVALRCDPISGHVSLFWYQQALGQGPEFLTYFQNEAQLDKSGLPSDRFFAERPEGSVSTLKIQRTQQEDSAVYLCASSLSGSGADTQYFGPGTRLTVL.

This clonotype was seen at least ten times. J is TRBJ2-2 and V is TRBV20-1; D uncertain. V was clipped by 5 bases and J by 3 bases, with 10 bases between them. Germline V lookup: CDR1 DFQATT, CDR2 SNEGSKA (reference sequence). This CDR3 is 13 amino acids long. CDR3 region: CSAAPLYTGELFF. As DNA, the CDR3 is TGCAGTGCTGCCCCACTGTACACCGGGGAGCTGTTTTTT.

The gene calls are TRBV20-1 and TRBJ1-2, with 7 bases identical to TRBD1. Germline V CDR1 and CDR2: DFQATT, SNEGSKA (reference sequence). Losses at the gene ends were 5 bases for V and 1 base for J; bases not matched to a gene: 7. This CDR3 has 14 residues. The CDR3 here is CSAGLTGINYGYTF. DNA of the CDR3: TGCAGTGCTGGATTGACAGGGATTAACTATGGCTACACCTTC.

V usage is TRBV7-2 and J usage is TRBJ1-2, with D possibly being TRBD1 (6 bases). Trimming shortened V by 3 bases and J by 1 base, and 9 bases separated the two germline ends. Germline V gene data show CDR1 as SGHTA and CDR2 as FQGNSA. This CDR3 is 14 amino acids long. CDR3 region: CASSFTQGNYGYTF. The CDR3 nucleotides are TGTGCCAGCAGCTTTACACAGGGTAACTATGGCTACACCTTC.

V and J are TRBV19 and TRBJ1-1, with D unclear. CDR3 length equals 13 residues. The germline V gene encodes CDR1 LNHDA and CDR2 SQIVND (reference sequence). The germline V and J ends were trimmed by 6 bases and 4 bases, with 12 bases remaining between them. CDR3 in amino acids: CASSPPGSTEAFF. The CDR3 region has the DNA TGTGCCAGTAGCCCTCCGGGGTCCACTGAAGCTTTCTTT.

The CDR3 protein is CSGSGNTGELFF. The CDR3 DNA sequence: TGCAGCGGGAGCGGGAACACCGGGGAGCTGTTTTTT. This sequence joins TRBV29-1 and TRBJ2-2; D is perhaps TRBD2 (5 bases). The CDR3 sequence is 12 residues long. V lost 7 bases and J 1 base, leaving 7 bases between the germline ends. Germline-derived CDR1 and CDR2 are SQVTM and ANQGSEA.

The CDR3 loop is CASSLGRTVELFF. The DNA of the CDR3 is TGTGCCAGCAGCTTAGGTAGGACAGTGGAGCTGTTTTTT. V gene TRBV7-9 combines with J gene TRBJ2-2; weak D call: TRBD1 (6 bases). Trimming removed 1 base from V and 10 bases from J, with 10 bases in between. The CDR3 length is 13 residues. CDR1 is SEHNR and CDR2 is FQNEAQ in the germline V gene (reference sequence).

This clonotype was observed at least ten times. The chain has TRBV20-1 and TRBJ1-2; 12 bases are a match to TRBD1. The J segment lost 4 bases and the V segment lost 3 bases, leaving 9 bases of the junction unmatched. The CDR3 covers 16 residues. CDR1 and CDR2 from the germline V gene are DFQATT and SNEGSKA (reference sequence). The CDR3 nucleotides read TGCAGTGCTAGGGGGGACAGGGGGCGTGTTAGCTATGGCTACACCTTC. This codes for CSARGDRGRVSYGYTF.

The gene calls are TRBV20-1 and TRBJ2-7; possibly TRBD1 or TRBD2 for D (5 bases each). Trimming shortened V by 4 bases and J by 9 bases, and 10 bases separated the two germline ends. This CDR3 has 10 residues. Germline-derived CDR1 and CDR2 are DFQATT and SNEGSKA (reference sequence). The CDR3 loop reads CSAITGGQYF. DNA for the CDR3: TGCAGTGCTATAACAGGAGGGCAGTACTTC.

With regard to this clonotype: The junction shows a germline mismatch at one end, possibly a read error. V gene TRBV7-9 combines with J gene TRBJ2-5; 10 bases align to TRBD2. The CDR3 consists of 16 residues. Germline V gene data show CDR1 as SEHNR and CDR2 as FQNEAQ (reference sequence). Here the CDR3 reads CSSSFRAGGRVETQYF. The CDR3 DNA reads TGTTCCAGCAGCTTCCGAGCGGGAGGGCGGGTAGAGACCCAGTACTTC. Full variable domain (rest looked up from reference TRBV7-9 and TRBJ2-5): DTGVSQNPRHKITKRGQNVTFRCDPISEHNRLYWYRQTLGQGPEFLTYFQNEAQLEKSRLLSDRFSAERPKGSFSTLEIQRTEQGDSAMYLCSSSFRAGGRVETQYFGPGTRLLVL.

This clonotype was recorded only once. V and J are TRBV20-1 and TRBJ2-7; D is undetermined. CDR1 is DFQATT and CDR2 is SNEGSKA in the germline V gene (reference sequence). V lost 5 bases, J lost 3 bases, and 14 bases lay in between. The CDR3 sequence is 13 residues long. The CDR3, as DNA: TGCAGTGCTTCCTCACTTACCGTCTACGAGCAGTACTTC. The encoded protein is CSASSLTVYEQYF.

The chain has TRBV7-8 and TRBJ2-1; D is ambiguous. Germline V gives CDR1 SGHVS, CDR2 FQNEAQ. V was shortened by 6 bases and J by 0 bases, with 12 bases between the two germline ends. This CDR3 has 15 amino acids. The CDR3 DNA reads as TGTGCCAGCAGTCCGGACGCGAGCTCCTACAATGAGCAGTTCTTC. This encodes CASSPDASSYNEQFF.

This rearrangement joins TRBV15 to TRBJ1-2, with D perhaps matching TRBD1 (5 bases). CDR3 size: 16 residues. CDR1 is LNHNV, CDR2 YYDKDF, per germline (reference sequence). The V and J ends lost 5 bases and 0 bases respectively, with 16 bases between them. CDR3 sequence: CATSVNQGGSNYGYTF. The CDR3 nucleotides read TGTGCCACCAGCGTCAACCAGGGCGGGTCTAACTATGGCTACACCTTC. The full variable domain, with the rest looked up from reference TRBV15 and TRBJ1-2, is DAMVIQNPRYQVTQFGKPVTLSCSQTLNHNVMYWYQQKSSQAPKLLFHYYDKDFNNEADTPDNFQSRRPNTSFCFLDIRSPGLGDTAMYLCATSVNQGGSNYGYTFGSGTRLTVV.

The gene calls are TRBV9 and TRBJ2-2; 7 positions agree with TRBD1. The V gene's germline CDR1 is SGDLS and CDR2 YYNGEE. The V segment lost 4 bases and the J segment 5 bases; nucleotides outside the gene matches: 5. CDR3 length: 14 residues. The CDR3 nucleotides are TGTGCCAGCAGCCAGACAGGGTGGACCGGGGAGCTGTTTTTT. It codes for CASSQTGWTGELFF.

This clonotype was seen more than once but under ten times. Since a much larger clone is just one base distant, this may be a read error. The CDR3 region is CASSNGQGETQYF. As DNA, the CDR3 is TGTGCCAGCAGTAACGGACAGGGGGAGACCCAGTACTTC. The chain uses TRBV7-3 and TRBJ2-5; 9 positions match TRBD1. CDR3 length: 13 residues. Losses at the gene ends were 6 bases for V and 5 bases for J; bases not matched to a gene: 4. Germline V gene lookup returns CDR1 SGHTA and CDR2 FQGTGA.

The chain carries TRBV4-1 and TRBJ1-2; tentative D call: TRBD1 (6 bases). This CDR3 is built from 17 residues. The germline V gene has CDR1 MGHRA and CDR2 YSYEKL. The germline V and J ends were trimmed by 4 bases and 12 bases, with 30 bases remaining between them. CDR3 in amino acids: CASSRVAGHLEMGGHTF. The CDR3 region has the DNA TGCGCCAGCAGCCGCGTCGCGGGTCACCTCGAGATGGGGGGCCACACCTTC.

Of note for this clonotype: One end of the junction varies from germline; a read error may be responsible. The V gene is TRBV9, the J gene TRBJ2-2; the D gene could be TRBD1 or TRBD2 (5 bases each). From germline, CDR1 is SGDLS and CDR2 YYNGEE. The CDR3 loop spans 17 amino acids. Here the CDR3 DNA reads TGTGCCAGCAGCGTAAGGGACGGATTGGCGAACACCGGGGAGCCGTTTTTT. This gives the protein CASSVRDGLANTGEPFF. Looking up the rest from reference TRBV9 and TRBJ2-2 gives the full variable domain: DSGVTQTPKHLITATGQRVTLRCSPRSGDLSVYWYQQSLDQGLQFLIQYYNGEERAKGNILERFSAQQFPDLHSELNLSSLELGDSALYFCASSVRDGLANTGEPFFGEGSRLTVL.

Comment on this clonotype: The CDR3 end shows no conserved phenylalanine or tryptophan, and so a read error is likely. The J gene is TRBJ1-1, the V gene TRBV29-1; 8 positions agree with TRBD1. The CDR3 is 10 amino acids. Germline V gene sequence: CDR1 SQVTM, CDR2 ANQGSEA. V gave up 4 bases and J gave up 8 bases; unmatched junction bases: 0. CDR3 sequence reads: CSVGQGEAFS. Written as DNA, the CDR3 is TGCAGCGTTGGACAGGGGGAAGCTTTCTCT.

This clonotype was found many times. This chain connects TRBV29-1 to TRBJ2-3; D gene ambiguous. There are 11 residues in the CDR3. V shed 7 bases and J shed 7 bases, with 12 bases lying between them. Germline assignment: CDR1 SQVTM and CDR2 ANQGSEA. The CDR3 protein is CSGNQEYTQYF. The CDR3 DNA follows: TGCAGCGGAAATCAGGAGTATACGCAGTATTTT.

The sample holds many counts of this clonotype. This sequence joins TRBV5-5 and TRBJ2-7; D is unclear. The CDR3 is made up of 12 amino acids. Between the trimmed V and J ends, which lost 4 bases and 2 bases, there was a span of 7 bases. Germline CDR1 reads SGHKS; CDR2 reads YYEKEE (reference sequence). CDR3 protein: CASSSRTYEQYF. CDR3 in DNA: TGTGCCAGCAGCAGCAGAACCTACGAGCAGTACTTC.

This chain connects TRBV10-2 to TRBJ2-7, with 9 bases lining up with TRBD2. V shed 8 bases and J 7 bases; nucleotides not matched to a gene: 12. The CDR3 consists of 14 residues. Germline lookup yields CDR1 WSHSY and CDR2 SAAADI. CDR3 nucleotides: TGCGCCAGCCAGCCCCTAGCGGGATCGGGGGAGCAGTACTTC. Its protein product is CASQPLAGSGEQYF.

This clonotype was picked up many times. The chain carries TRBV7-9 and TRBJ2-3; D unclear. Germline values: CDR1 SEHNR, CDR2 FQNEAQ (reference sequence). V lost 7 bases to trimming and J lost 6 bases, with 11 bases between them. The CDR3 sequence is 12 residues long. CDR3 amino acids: CASTSLADTQYF. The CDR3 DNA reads TGTGCCAGCACCAGTCTGGCGGATACGCAGTATTTT.

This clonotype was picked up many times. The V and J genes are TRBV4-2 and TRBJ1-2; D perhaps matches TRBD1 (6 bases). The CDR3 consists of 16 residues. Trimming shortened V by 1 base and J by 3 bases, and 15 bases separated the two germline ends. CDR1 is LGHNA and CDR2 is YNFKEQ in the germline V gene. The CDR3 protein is CASSQVRSGGDYGYTF. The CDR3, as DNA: TGTGCCAGCAGCCAAGTCCGATCGGGGGGCGACTATGGCTACACCTTC.